This TCR beta chain was retrieved from a study of T-cell memory formation after mild COVID-19. Findings and limits, study-wide: The finding that pre-infection memory included some responding clones suggested that cross-reactive memory joined.

This clonotype was counted between two and nine times. The antigen is not known. One entry per CDR3 protein, called by TCRdb with MiXCR from the 5' RACE reads. The repertoire includes approximately 430,000 distinct CDR3 sequences, under 25% of them detected once, and around 13% sits in the top ten. This TCR was recovered from an adult woman who had mild COVID-19 (a few samples of this study predate the infection). Cell type and time point are not known. The sample was PBMCs or a T cell subset sorted from them (not recorded which).

In DNA form, the CDR3 reads TGCAGTGCTAGAGTAGAGAGACTAGAGGAGGTCTACAATGAGCAGTTCTTC. This sequence encodes CSARVERLEEVYNEQFF. The genes are TRBV20-1 and TRBJ2-1, with a possible D match to TRBD2 (6 bases). Germline CDR1 DFQATT, CDR2 SNEGSKA (reference sequence). This CDR3 has 17 residues. V lost 1 base and J lost 3, with 19 bases in between.